These 2 T cell receptor beta chains share one sample of origin, sequenced in a study of T-cell reconstitution after alpha-beta-depleted transplantation in children. Using unique molecular identifiers, the investigators prepared the TCRbeta library. TCRdb redid the calling of the PCR reads with MiXCR, one entry per CDR3 protein. The sample shows fewer than 700,000 distinct CDR3 sequences, approximately 13% of them seen only once. The source was PBMCs, mostly from graft donor cells, collected 360 days after TCRalphabeta/CD19-depleted stem cell transplant. The receptor source for this set is a male patient under 18 who had a stem cell transplant for acute myeloid leukemia, so the T cells may come from the graft donor.

Only a few counts were recorded for this clonotype. The chain has TRBV20-1 and TRBJ1-1; perhaps TRBD1 as D (6 bases). The CDR3 consists of 13 residues. Trimming removed 2 bases from V and 3 bases from J, with 10 bases in between. Germline CDR1 DFQATT, CDR2 SNEGSKA (reference sequence). CDR3 amino acids: CSARNREDTEAFF. CDR3 sequence (DNA): TGCAGTGCTAGAAACAGGGAGGACACTGAAGCTTTCTTT.

This clonotype turned up a few times. The chain joins TRBV29-1 to TRBJ2-3, with TRBD2 identical over 10 bases. Germline loops: CDR1 SQVTM, CDR2 ANQGSEA. The trim removed 0 bases at V and 8 bases at J, leaving 14 bases unmatched. The CDR3 extends over 17 amino acids. This CDR3 is CSVEEPASGRAGGTQYF. DNA for the CDR3: TGCAGCGTTGAAGAGCCCGCGAGCGGGAGGGCCGGAGGTACGCAGTATTTT.